Each of the 28 T cell receptor beta chains below was sequenced from the same sample in a study of STAT5B mutations in CD4+ large granular lymphocyte leukemia. Data came from immunoSEQ multiplex PCR; TCRdb stores just in-frame clones and leaves some out. This table holds 30,000 to 40,000 clones, about four fifths found once. The sequenced sample consisted of CD4+ T cells from blood buffy coats. These receptors originate from a human donor in good health.

J is TRBJ1-4 and V is TRBV4-3; D is possibly TRBD1 (5 bases). The CDR3 is 15 residues long. The germline V gene has CDR1 LGHNA and CDR2 YSLEER. Trimming pared 4 bases from V and 3 bases from J, leaving 12 bases between. DNA for the CDR3: TGCGCCAGCAGCCGGATGCAGGGATCTAATGAAAAACTGTTTTTT. Translating gives CASSRMQGSNEKLFF.

The CDR3, as DNA: TGCGCCAGCAGCCCGGGCGGGACTAGCGGTTGGACCCAAGAGACCCAGTACTTC. It yields the protein CASSPGGTSGWTQETQYF. The chain joins TRBV5-1 to TRBJ2-5; 11 bases are shared with TRBD2. V shed 4 bases and J 1 base; nucleotides not matched to a gene: 12. Germline values: CDR1 SGHRS, CDR2 YFSETQ. The CDR3 has 18 residues.

This rearrangement joins TRBV11-3 to TRBJ2-2, with D perhaps TRBD1 or TRBD2 (6 bases each). This CDR3 region has 15 residues. Trimming cost V 5 bases and J 2 bases, with 12 bases left between them. Germline V gives CDR1 SGHNT, CDR2 YENEEA. CDR3 DNA sequence: TGTGCCAGCAGCAACACAGGGACTAACACCGGGGAGCTGTTTTTT. Translation gives CASSNTGTNTGELFF.

This clone was found once. The genes are TRBV5-6 and TRBJ2-5, with 11 bases lining up with TRBD2. Germline trimming cut 0 bases from V and 5 bases from J; bases unmatched to any gene: 9. The CDR3 spans 17 residues. Germline assignment: CDR1 SGHDT and CDR2 YYEEEE. The CDR3: CASSLAFLAGGPETQYF. Here the CDR3 DNA reads TGTGCCAGCAGCTTGGCGTTTTTAGCGGGAGGGCCTGAGACCCAGTACTTC.

This clone was counted only a few times. The V call is TRBV18, the J call TRBJ2-5, with D possibly TRBD1 on 5 matching bases. Trimming stripped 1 base from V and 4 bases from J, with 10 bases between. The CDR3 spans 14 residues. Germline V gene data show CDR1 as KGHSH and CDR2 as LQKENI. Here the CDR3 DNA reads TGTGCCAGCTCACCACTGACAGACGGAGAGACCCAGTACTTC. As protein: CASSPLTDGETQYF. Supplemented by reference TRBV18 and TRBJ2-5, the full variable domain reads NAGVMQNPRHLVRRRGQEARLRCSPMKGHSHVYWYRQLPEEGLKFMVYLQKENIIDESGMPKERFSAEFPKEGPSILRIQQVVRGDSAAYFCASSPLTDGETQYFGPGTRLLVL.

The chain links TRBV7-2 to TRBJ2-7; no definite D call. Germline V CDR1 and CDR2: SGHTA, FQGNSA. The V gene lost 0 bases and the J gene lost 6 bases, with 9 bases spanning the gap. The CDR3 totals 13 residues. The DNA of the CDR3 is TGTGCCAGCAGCTTAGCTACGATACCCGAGCAGTACTTC. Amino acids: CASSLATIPEQYF.

This rearrangement joins TRBV29-1 to TRBJ1-6; D is undetermined. This CDR3 has 14 amino acids. Germline assignment: CDR1 SQVTM and CDR2 ANQGSEA. With 6 bases removed from V and 7 bases from J, the gap between germline ends came to 16 bases. The CDR3 sequence: CSVRITGENSPLHF. The CDR3 DNA is TGCAGCGTCCGAATAACCGGAGAGAATTCACCCCTCCACTTT.

V and J are TRBV5-4 and TRBJ2-1; D possibly corresponds to TRBD2 (6 bases). This CDR3 has 12 amino acids. V was clipped by 3 bases and J by 15 bases, with 16 bases between them. In germline, CDR1 is SGHNT, CDR2 YYREEE (reference sequence). The CDR3 DNA reads as TGTGCCAGCAGCTGGGGACTCTCGAATCCGTTCTTC. The encoded protein is CASSWGLSNPFF.

This chain connects TRBV5-4 to TRBJ2-1; TRBD1 matches at 9 bases. The germline V gene encodes CDR1 SGHNT and CDR2 YYREEE (reference sequence). This CDR3 is built from 16 residues. Trimming cost V 0 bases and J 8 bases; bases outside gene matches: 9. The CDR3 nucleotides read TGTGCCAGCAGCTTGGCGGGGACAGGGTTGGAGGATGAGCAGTTCTTC. Amino acids: CASSLAGTGLEDEQFF.

V and J are TRBV7-8 and TRBJ2-7; 7 bases line up with TRBD1. In germline, CDR1 is SGHVS, CDR2 FQNEAQ. The CDR3 length is 13 residues. Trimming at V came to 4 bases and at J to 4 bases, leaving 4 bases not matched to a gene. CDR3 nucleotides: TGTGCCAGCAGCTCTCACAGGGGTTACGAGCAGTACTTC. Translating it yields CASSSHRGYEQYF.

This clone was seen once. V is TRBV5-1 and J is TRBJ2-2; 8 bases line up with TRBD2. In germline, CDR1 is SGHRS, CDR2 YFSETQ. V was clipped by 1 base and J by 6 bases; unmatched bases: 5. The CDR3 is 15 residues long. In nucleotides, the CDR3 is TGCGCCAGCAGCTTGAAAAGCGGGAGCTCCGGGGAGCTGTTTTTT. Residues: CASSLKSGSSGELFF.

This clone was seen a few times. This chain connects TRBV27 to TRBJ2-7; 9 nucleotides align to TRBD1. V lost 7 bases to trimming and J lost 2 bases; unmatched junction nucleotides: 6. Germline lookup yields CDR1 MNHEY and CDR2 SMNVEV (reference sequence). CDR3 size: 14 residues. The CDR3 coding sequence is TGTGCCAGCATGTGGGGACAGGGCACCTACGAGCAGTACTTC. Protein sequence: CASMWGQGTYEQYF.

This clone was observed a few times. The chain links TRBV7-3 to TRBJ1-2; 7 positions match TRBD1. V lost 5 bases and J lost 7; bases outside the gene matches: 7. CDR3 length: 13 amino acids. Germline V lookup: CDR1 SGHTA, CDR2 FQGTGA. In DNA, the CDR3 is TGTGCCAGCAGCGCCACAGGGGCGGGTGGCTACACCTTC. It yields the protein CASSATGAGGYTF.

The chain links TRBV7-9 to TRBJ2-5; 8 nucleotides match TRBD1. Germline CDR1 reads SEHNR; CDR2 reads FQNEAQ (reference sequence). This CDR3 comprises 16 residues. V shed 5 bases and J 4 bases; nucleotides not matched to a gene: 12. CDR3 in DNA: TGTGCCAGCAGCCTCCGGACAGGGTTTGTGGGAGAGACCCAGTACTTC. Translation gives CASSLRTGFVGETQYF.

The CDR3 spells CASSLKVGPYEQYF. The CDR3 DNA follows: TGTGCCAGCAGCTTAAAGGTCGGGCCCTACGAGCAGTACTTC. The gene calls are TRBV7-7 and TRBJ2-7; D is unclear. The CDR3 length is 14 residues. V lost 2 bases and J 2 bases, leaving 10 bases between the germline ends. Per the germline V gene, CDR1 is SSHAT and CDR2 is FNYEAQ (reference sequence).

This clone was counted between two and nine times. The chain has TRBV29-1 and TRBJ1-2; 8 bases agree with TRBD1. The CDR3 is made up of 13 amino acids. V dropped 7 bases and J dropped 2; count of bases not matched to a gene: 6. Germline V gene lookup returns CDR1 SQVTM and CDR2 ANQGSEA. This CDR3 is CSAWTGTNYGYTF. The CDR3, as DNA: TGCAGCGCCTGGACAGGGACGAACTATGGCTACACCTTC.

The chain uses TRBV7-2 and TRBJ1-5; D call uncertain. Trimming removed 5 bases from V and 9 bases from J, with 20 bases in between. The CDR3 totals 15 residues. Germline CDR1 SGHTA, CDR2 FQGNSA. The CDR3 sequence is CASSPSFWDQGPQHF. For the CDR3, the DNA is TGTGCCAGCAGCCCGAGTTTCTGGGATCAAGGGCCCCAGCATTTT.

The CDR3 sequence is CASSDHPGLAGEGELFF. In nucleotides, the CDR3 is TGCGCCAGCAGCGATCACCCGGGACTAGCGGGAGAGGGGGAGCTGTTTTTT. V usage is TRBV4-1 and J usage is TRBJ2-2, with 14 positions matching TRBD2. The germline V gene encodes CDR1 MGHRA and CDR2 YSYEKL. The CDR3 runs 17 residues. V was pared by 5 bases and J by 8 bases, with 10 bases of the junction left unmatched.

The chain links TRBV6-5 to TRBJ2-7, with a tentative D call TRBD2 (6 bases). The length of the CDR3 is 14 residues. Trimming took 7 bases from V and 3 from J, leaving 16 bases between them. From germline, CDR1 is MNHEY and CDR2 SVGAGI. CDR3 sequence: CASKKGRGNYEQYF. CDR3 bases: TGTGCCAGCAAAAAGGGACGGGGGAACTACGAGCAGTACTTC.

The J gene is TRBJ1-2, the V gene TRBV5-6; D is perhaps TRBD1 (6 bases). With 2 bases removed from V and 2 bases from J, the gap between germline ends came to 10 bases. This CDR3 has 14 residues. The germline gives CDR1 SGHDT, CDR2 YYEEEE. CDR3 sequence reads: CASSLNRVNYGYTF. Here the CDR3 DNA reads TGTGCCAGCAGCTTAAACAGGGTCAACTATGGCTACACCTTC.

This clone was seen just once. V is TRBV7-2 and J is TRBJ1-6; no firm D call. Germline V CDR1 and CDR2: SGHTA, FQGNSA. Deletions cut 7 bases from V and 4 bases from J, with 11 bases between. The CDR3 is 14 amino acids. CDR3 coding DNA: TGTGCCAGCAACTCCGAGACTTATAATTCACCCCTCCACTTT. This sequence encodes CASNSETYNSPLHF.

The J gene is TRBJ2-7, the V gene TRBV10-3; 9 bases match TRBD1. V was clipped by 5 bases and J by 3 bases; unmatched bases: 2. The CDR3 runs to 13 residues. CDR1 and CDR2 from the germline V gene are ENHRY and SYGVKD. The CDR3 nucleotides read TGTGCCATCAGTACGGGACAGGGCTACGAGCAGTACTTC. It codes for CAISTGQGYEQYF.

V is TRBV19 and J is TRBJ2-7, with D hard to call. V was shortened by 5 bases and J by 3 bases, with 14 bases between the two germline ends. The CDR3 covers 14 residues. Per germline, CDR1 LNHDA and CDR2 SQIVND (reference sequence). Written as DNA, the CDR3 is TGTGCCAGTAGTCCAGTGGGATCATACTACGAGCAGTACTTC. It is translated as CASSPVGSYYEQYF. Combining the CDR3 with reference TRBV19 and TRBJ2-7 gives the whole variable domain DGGITQSPKYLFRKEGQNVTLSCEQNLNHDAMYWYRQDPGQGLRLIYYSQIVNDFQKGDIAEGYSVSREKKESFPLTVTSAQKNPTAFYLCASSPVGSYYEQYFGPGTRLTVT.

The rearrangement links TRBV29-1 to TRBJ2-1; TRBD2 matches at 10 bases. V was pared by 5 bases and J by 6 bases, with 7 bases of the junction left unmatched. The germline gives CDR1 SQVTM, CDR2 ANQGSEA. The CDR3 totals 14 residues. As DNA, the CDR3 is TGCAGCGTTAGGGGTCTAGCGGGGGTCAATGAGCAGTTCTTC. Its translation is CSVRGLAGVNEQFF.

This clone has a handful of counts. This rearrangement joins TRBV2 to TRBJ2-5, with D hard to call. The V end lost 5 bases, the J end lost 6 bases, and 7 bases lay between the germline ends. Per germline, CDR1 SNHLY and CDR2 FYNNEI. The CDR3 totals 11 residues. The CDR3 protein is CASSTIQTQYF. In DNA form, the CDR3 reads TGTGCCAGCAGTACCATCCAGACCCAGTACTTC.

This clone was counted once. V and J are TRBV19 and TRBJ2-7; unclear D gene. CDR3 length equals 14 residues. Germline V gene lookup returns CDR1 LNHDA and CDR2 SQIVND (reference sequence). V was clipped by 5 bases and J by 5 bases, with 16 bases between them. CDR3 bases: TGTGCCAGTAGTCCCAAAGAAAGGGTCCACGAGCAGTACTTC. Translating it yields CASSPKERVHEQYF.

The chain carries TRBV5-1 and TRBJ2-3; TRBD2 is a possible D gene (7 bases). The CDR3 is 15 residues long. The germline V gene has CDR1 SGHRS and CDR2 YFSETQ. V dropped 4 bases and J dropped 5 bases, with 17 bases sitting between them. CDR3 DNA: TGCGCCAGCAGCCCCAGGGGAGGGCCACAAGATACGCAGTATTTT. This codes for CASSPRGGPQDTQYF.

CDR3 bases: TGTGCCAGCAGTGTCAGGGACAGTCCCTACGAGCAGTACTTC. Protein product: CASSVRDSPYEQYF. The chain uses TRBV6-4 and TRBJ2-7; 7 nucleotides align to TRBD1. Per the germline V gene, CDR1 is MRHNA and CDR2 is SNTAGT. The CDR3 spans 14 residues. V gave up 4 bases and J gave up 2 bases; unmatched junction bases: 5.